The 32 T cell receptor beta chains presented below share a single source sample, sequenced in a study of cytomegalovirus exposure and HLA in healthy donors. Libraries were prepared by immunoSEQ multiplex PCR; TCRdb keeps only in-frame clonotypes and omits some of them. Of 71,000 or so clones listed, around 93% were seen once; the top ten hold 0.9% to 1.2%. Sequencing used PBMCs. These TCRs come from a woman between 18 and 29 years old in good health and CMV-seronegative.

In this sample, this clone turned up a few times. J is TRBJ2-4 and V is TRBV6-1, with 7 nucleotides matching TRBD2. V dropped 2 bases and J dropped 1; count of bases not matched to a gene: 5. CDR3 length: 16 residues. The germline V gene encodes CDR1 MNHNS and CDR2 SASEGT. The CDR3 DNA reads as TGTGCCAGCAGTGAATGGGCGGGAGAGGCCAAAAACATTCAGTACTTC. Protein sequence: CASSEWAGEAKNIQYF.

This clone has a single count. The chain uses TRBV7-9 and TRBJ1-5, with D unresolved. With 5 bases removed from V and 5 bases from J, the gap between germline ends came to 13 bases. This CDR3 contains 14 residues. Germline loops: CDR1 SEHNR, CDR2 FQNEAQ (reference sequence). The CDR3 loop is CASSAGGVHQPQHF. The CDR3, as DNA: TGTGCCAGCAGCGCCGGCGGGGTGCATCAGCCCCAGCATTTT.

The genes are TRBV28 and TRBJ2-2; 10 nucleotides align to TRBD1. With 7 bases clipped from V and 6 bases from J, the junction kept 11 bases outside the gene matches. The length of the CDR3 is 16 residues. CDR1 is MDHEN, CDR2 SYDVKM, per germline. This CDR3 is CASTSRDRGGAGELFF. The CDR3 region has the DNA TGTGCCAGCACCTCCAGGGACAGGGGAGGCGCCGGGGAGCTGTTTTTT.

V gene TRBV7-9 combines with J gene TRBJ2-1; D gene uncertain. Trimming pared 1 base from V and 10 bases from J, leaving 8 bases between. The CDR3 is made up of 12 amino acids. Germline V CDR1 and CDR2: SEHNR, FQNEAQ (reference sequence). CDR3 nucleotide sequence: TGTGCCAGCAGCTTAGGTCTGGCCGAGCAGTTCTTC. This codes for CASSLGLAEQFF.

V usage is TRBV19 and J usage is TRBJ2-1; TRBD2 agrees at 16 bases. The CDR3 consists of 17 residues. Germline V gene sequence: CDR1 LNHDA, CDR2 SQIVND (reference sequence). V dropped 3 bases and J dropped 8; count of bases not matched to a gene: 7. The CDR3 here is CASSILGTSGGADEQFF. CDR3 coding DNA: TGTGCCAGTAGTATCCTCGGGACTAGCGGGGGGGCCGATGAGCAGTTCTTC.

This chain joins TRBV9 and TRBJ2-7; TRBD2 might be the D (6 bases). From germline, CDR1 is SGDLS and CDR2 YYNGEE. V lost 5 bases, J lost 5 bases, and 8 bases lay in between. The CDR3 is made up of 11 amino acids. The CDR3 DNA sequence: TGTGCCAGCAGTAGCGGAGACGAGCAGTACTTC. Its translation is CASSSGDEQYF.

This chain joins TRBV6-5 and TRBJ1-5; TRBD1 might be the D (5 bases). Trimming removed 2 bases from V and 0 bases from J, with 8 bases in between. This CDR3 has 15 residues. Germline-derived CDR1 and CDR2 are MNHEY and SVGAGI. The CDR3 DNA reads as TGTGCCAGCAGTTACGACAGAAATAGCAATCAGCCCCAGCATTTT. Protein product: CASSYDRNSNQPQHF.

This clone was counted between two and nine times. The CDR3: CASSWTGDNEQFF. The CDR3 coding sequence is TGTGCCAGCAGCTGGACAGGGGACAATGAGCAGTTCTTC. V gene TRBV27 combines with J gene TRBJ2-1, with 9 bases fitting TRBD1. The CDR3 is made up of 13 amino acids. J lost 5 bases, V lost 6 bases, and 2 bases had no gene match. The germline gives CDR1 MNHEY, CDR2 SMNVEV (reference sequence).

The rearrangement joins TRBV5-1 to TRBJ2-3; 15 nucleotides match TRBD2. The CDR3 extends over 19 amino acids. CDR1 is SGHRS and CDR2 is YFSETQ in the germline V gene. Germline trimming cut 3 bases from V and 2 bases from J; bases unmatched to any gene: 10. This CDR3 reads CASSSGLAGGRGPTDTQYF. CDR3 sequence (DNA): TGCGCCAGCAGCTCGGGACTAGCGGGGGGCCGTGGTCCCACAGATACGCAGTATTTT.

The chain has TRBV6-4 and TRBJ2-3, with TRBD2 matching 7 bases. The junction had 3 bases not matched to a gene; V was cut back by 4 bases and J by 2 bases. The germline CDR1 and CDR2 sequences are MRHNA and SNTAGT. The CDR3 covers 14 residues. The CDR3 DNA sequence: TGTGCCAGCAGTGTAGCGGGCCTCACAGATACGCAGTATTTT. It translates to CASSVAGLTDTQYF.

The chain is built from TRBV4-1 and TRBJ2-5, with D unclear. The CDR3 is made up of 15 amino acids. The V end was cut by 4 bases, the J end by 1 base, with 13 bases between. From germline, CDR1 is MGHRA and CDR2 YSYEKL. The CDR3 nucleotides are TGCGCCAGCAGCCGAGATGACCGGGTCCAAGAGACCCAGTACTTC. Translating gives CASSRDDRVQETQYF.

V usage is TRBV10-3 and J usage is TRBJ2-1; tentative D call: TRBD1 (7 bases). The length of the CDR3 is 15 residues. The V gene's germline CDR1 is ENHRY and CDR2 SYGVKD. V was cut by 4 bases and J by 6 bases, with 16 bases left in between. CDR3 nucleotides: TGTGCCATCAGTGCCGCAGGGGGGAGAGGCAATGAGCAGTTCTTC. Its protein product is CAISAAGGRGNEQFF.

The V gene is TRBV19, the J gene TRBJ2-4; the D gene is possibly TRBD2 (5 bases). This CDR3 has 14 amino acids. V lost 6 bases to trimming and J lost 3 bases, with 12 bases between them. Germline assignment: CDR1 LNHDA and CDR2 SQIVND (reference sequence). DNA of the CDR3: TGTGCCAGTAGATCCCTCGGAGGCAAAAACATTCAGTACTTC. Protein product: CASRSLGGKNIQYF.

The chain is built from TRBV10-1 and TRBJ2-5; 13 nucleotides align to TRBD2. Germline V gene data show CDR1 as WNHNN and CDR2 as SYGVQD (reference sequence). The CDR3 spans 16 residues. V shed 6 bases and J 4 bases; nucleotides not matched to a gene: 8. CDR3 sequence reads: CASSPGLAGVRETQYF. The CDR3 DNA reads TGCGCCAGCAGCCCCGGACTAGCGGGAGTCAGAGAGACCCAGTACTTC.

The V gene is TRBV5-4, the J gene TRBJ1-2; 7 bases match TRBD1. CDR3 size: 15 residues. The ends lost 4 bases at V and 13 bases at J; junction bases unmatched: 19. Germline V gene lookup returns CDR1 SGHNT and CDR2 YYREEE (reference sequence). The CDR3 region is CASSGAGTADTRGTF. CDR3 nucleotides: TGTGCCAGCAGCGGGGCGGGGACAGCCGATACTCGTGGCACCTTC.

Here the CDR3 reads CASSVAGDGNEQFF. The CDR3 coding sequence is TGTGCCAGCTCCGTCGCGGGAGATGGCAATGAGCAGTTCTTC. The chain joins TRBV6-5 to TRBJ2-1, with 7 bases lining up with TRBD2. This CDR3 has 14 residues. Unmatched junction bases numbered 10, after V lost 8 bases and J lost 6 bases. Germline V gives CDR1 MNHEY, CDR2 SVGAGI.

The chain couples TRBV19 to TRBJ2-5, with TRBD1 as a possible D gene (5 bases). This CDR3 spans 13 amino acids. Between the trimmed V and J ends, which lost 3 bases and 5 bases, there was a span of 10 bases. Germline assignment: CDR1 LNHDA and CDR2 SQIVND (reference sequence). CDR3 DNA sequence: TGTGCCAGTAGTATGGCAGGGTGGGAGACCCAGTACTTC. This encodes CASSMAGWETQYF. Complete variable domain (other parts from reference TRBV19 and TRBJ2-5): DGGITQSPKYLFRKEGQNVTLSCEQNLNHDAMYWYRQDPGQGLRLIYYSQIVNDFQKGDIAEGYSVSREKKESFPLTVTSAQKNPTAFYLCASSMAGWETQYFGPGTRLLVL.

V gene TRBV10-3 combines with J gene TRBJ1-3; 7 bases align to TRBD1. The germline V gene has CDR1 ENHRY and CDR2 SYGVKD. V shed 6 bases, J shed 2 bases, and the junction held 10 bases outside the gene matches. The CDR3 is 16 amino acids. The CDR3 is CAIRARQGTAGNTIYF. For the CDR3, the DNA is TGTGCCATCAGGGCCAGACAGGGAACCGCTGGAAACACCATATATTTT.

CDR3 DNA sequence: TGTGCCAGCAGGGCGGGCTTCAGGAATGAGCAGTTCTTC. Encoded protein: CASRAGFRNEQFF. This chain links TRBV2 with TRBJ2-1; TRBD2 might be the D (5 bases). There are 13 residues in the CDR3. The V gene lost 6 bases and the J gene lost 7 bases, with 13 bases spanning the gap. Germline loops: CDR1 SNHLY, CDR2 FYNNEI.

This chain uses TRBV12-5 with TRBJ2-2; TRBD2 matches 12 bases. Germline CDR1 is LGHNT and CDR2 is FRNRAP. The CDR3 extends over 15 amino acids. Trimming at V came to 7 bases and at J to 15 bases, leaving 15 bases not matched to a gene. The CDR3 DNA sequence: TGTGCTAGTGCCTCAACTAGCGGGGGGCCCTTTCAGTTGTTTTTT. Its protein is CASASTSGGPFQLFF.

The chain combines TRBV5-6 with TRBJ2-7; 7 bases match TRBD1. Germline CDR1 and CDR2: SGHDT and YYEEEE. CDR3 length: 15 residues. V lost 1 base to trimming and J lost 1 base; unmatched junction nucleotides: 5. The CDR3 DNA follows: TGTGCCAGCAGCTTGAGACAGGGAGCTTCCTACGAGCAGTACTTC. Amino acids: CASSLRQGASYEQYF.

The chain uses TRBV4-1 and TRBJ2-1; 8 bases are shared with TRBD1. Trimming at V came to 4 bases and at J to 4 bases, leaving 6 bases not matched to a gene. Germline loops: CDR1 MGHRA, CDR2 YSYEKL. This CDR3 is 15 amino acids long. CDR3 region: CASSRDRQGYNEQFF. The CDR3 nucleotides read TGCGCCAGCAGCCGAGACCGACAGGGGTACAATGAGCAGTTCTTC.

The chain employs TRBV7-2 and TRBJ2-7; TRBD1 agrees at 8 bases. The germline V gene encodes CDR1 SGHTA and CDR2 FQGNSA. Losses at the gene ends were 0 bases for V and 7 bases for J; bases not matched to a gene: 11. This CDR3 contains 16 residues. The CDR3 loop reads CASSLAGTGPFGEQYF. CDR3 DNA: TGTGCCAGCAGCTTAGCAGGGACAGGTCCCTTTGGGGAGCAGTACTTC.

Notes on this clone: Compared with germline, one end of the junction differs, possibly owing to a read error. The chain is built from TRBV30 and TRBJ2-5; no reliable D call. Germline lookup yields CDR1 GTSNPN and CDR2 SVGIG (reference sequence). This CDR3 has 10 amino acids. The CDR3 sequence: CAWNQEAQYF. CDR3 in DNA: TGTGCCTGGAACCAAGAGGCCCAGTACTTC.

The chain links TRBV19 to TRBJ1-1; D uncertain. Germline V gives CDR1 LNHDA, CDR2 SQIVND (reference sequence). CDR3 length equals 14 residues. Trimming removed 7 bases from V and 5 bases from J, with 17 bases in between. The DNA of the CDR3 is TGTGCCAGTACCCAGGAGGTTTGGCGAACTGAAGCTTTCTTT. It is translated as CASTQEVWRTEAFF.

This chain joins TRBV6-5 and TRBJ1-1; tentative D call: TRBD1 (6 bases). V was shortened by 7 bases and J by 7 bases, with 16 bases between the two germline ends. CDR3 size: 13 residues. CDR1 is MNHEY, CDR2 SVGAGI, per germline. The CDR3 spells CASTHHTGIEAFF. CDR3 bases: TGTGCCAGCACCCACCACACAGGGATTGAAGCTTTCTTT.

This clone was found once. This sequence joins TRBV7-9 and TRBJ2-7, with TRBD1 matching 7 bases. Germline V gives CDR1 SEHNR, CDR2 FQNEAQ (reference sequence). Unmatched junction bases numbered 4, after V lost 6 bases and J lost 2 bases. The CDR3 runs 13 residues. The CDR3, as DNA: TGTGCCAGCAGTCGAGGACAGGCCTACGAGCAGTACTTC. Protein: CASSRGQAYEQYF.

This chain connects TRBV12-5 to TRBJ2-3, with 8 bases that match TRBD2. The CDR3 is made up of 13 amino acids. Germline V gene data show CDR1 as LGHNT and CDR2 as FRNRAP. The CDR3 DNA reads TGTGTATCCTTAGCGGGGCAGAGAGATACGCAGTATTTT. It encodes CVSLAGQRDTQYF.

The chain links TRBV11-2 to TRBJ2-1; maybe TRBD2 (6 bases). The V gene lost 10 bases and the J gene lost 7 bases, with 14 bases spanning the gap. CDR3 length equals 12 residues. Germline CDR1 reads SGHAT; CDR2 reads FQNNGV. The CDR3 DNA follows: TGTGCCACCTCGTGGGCGGGGAATGAGCAGTTCTTC. This gives the protein CATSWAGNEQFF.

The V gene is TRBV7-9, the J gene TRBJ1-1; D is unclear. In germline, CDR1 is SEHNR, CDR2 FQNEAQ (reference sequence). The CDR3 loop spans 14 amino acids. Between the trimmed V and J ends, which lost 2 bases and 1 base, there was a span of 8 bases. This CDR3 reads CASSLSGSNTEAFF. In nucleotides, the CDR3 is TGTGCCAGCAGCTTAAGCGGTTCGAACACTGAAGCTTTCTTT.

V and J are TRBV21-1 and TRBJ1-1; TRBD1 is taken as the D call from the table, unchecked against the DNA. TRBV21-1 is a pseudogene locus. This CDR3 comprises 14 residues. CDR3 amino acids: CASSKTDKNTEAFF. Written as DNA, the CDR3 is TGTGCCAGCAGCAAAACGGACAAGAACACTGAAGCTTTCTTT.

This clone was seen just once. This rearrangement joins TRBV9 to TRBJ1-3, with D uncertain. In germline, CDR1 is SGDLS, CDR2 YYNGEE. Deletions cut 7 bases from V and 7 bases from J, with 15 bases between. The CDR3 sequence is 13 residues long. CDR3 protein: CASGGSLGNTIYF. The CDR3 DNA reads as TGTGCCAGCGGAGGGAGTCTAGGGAACACCATATATTTT.